A single sample gave rise to the 19 T cell receptor beta chains below, sequenced in a study of CD8+CD57+ T cells in acquired aplastic anemia. It was genomic DNA that served as the template for profiling TCR beta VDJ and CDR3. TCRdb re-derived calls from the reads in MiXCR, one entry per CDR3 protein. The sample lists around 400,000 distinct CDR3 sequences, about two thirds occurring once. Sequencing was done on a sample of sorted CD4+, CD8+, or CD8+CD57+ T cells (not recorded which) from PBMCs. All receptors come from a human donor in good health, serving as a control.

In this sample, this clonotype turned up many times. The rearrangement links TRBV6-2 or TRBV6-3 to TRBJ1-2, with 9 positions matching TRBD1. This CDR3 comprises 15 residues. CDR1 MNHEY and CDR2 SVGEGT come from the germline V gene. Losses at the gene ends were 5 bases for V and 6 bases for J; bases not matched to a gene: 10. The CDR3 coding sequence is TGTGCCAGCAGTACGCCGGGACAGGGAGCCAATGGCTACACCTTC. Amino acid sequence: CASSTPGQGANGYTF.

This clonotype was detected only a few times. Lacking the conserved final phenylalanine or tryptophan, this CDR3 likely reflects a read error. It is unclear where the CDR3 begins or ends on the DNA, so no DNA is shown, and the CDR3 is as TCRdb lists it. The rearrangement links TRBV7-2 to TRBJ2-7; TRBD1 is the table's D call and was not checked against the DNA. The CDR3 is 13 residues long, ends included. Germline V gene sequence: CDR1 SGHTA, CDR2 FQGNSA. CDR3 amino acids: CASSSGRGVDGYT.

This chain connects TRBV7-3 to TRBJ1-6; tentatively, D is TRBD1 (6 bases). Germline V gene lookup returns CDR1 SGHTA and CDR2 FQGTGA. V was cut by 5 bases and J by 16 bases, with 27 bases left in between. The CDR3 covers 16 residues. The CDR3 protein is CASSQEGETQNFGLHF. For the CDR3, the DNA is TGTGCCAGCAGCCAGGAGGGGGAGACCCAGAACTTCGGGCTCCACTTT.

A note on this clonotype: The junction departs from the called germline gene at one end, perhaps through a read error. The chain combines TRBV7-9 with TRBJ1-5, with unresolved D. Per germline, CDR1 SEHNR and CDR2 FQNEAQ (reference sequence). The CDR3 covers 13 residues. For the CDR3, the DNA is TGTGCCAGCAGCTTAGACTCCGTCCAGCGCCAGCATTTT. Translating gives CASSLDSVQRQHF.

This clonotype was observed a handful of times. A read error may be the cause here, since a much bigger clone is one base away. The V and J genes are TRBV5-4 and TRBJ2-3; possibly TRBD2 for D (5 bases). Trimming took off 7 bases at V and 4 bases at J, with 16 bases between the two ends. CDR1 is SGHNT and CDR2 is YYREEE in the germline V gene (reference sequence). The CDR3 is 14 amino acids. CDR3 region: CASGRGNPSDTQYF. Here the CDR3 DNA reads TGTGCCAGCGGTAGAGGGAACCCCTCAGATACGCAGTATTTT.

This clonotype occurred a few times. The chain carries TRBV12-3 or TRBV12-4 and TRBJ2-2; 7 bases fit TRBD2. CDR3 length: 16 amino acids. V gave up 0 bases and J gave up 6 bases; unmatched junction bases: 7. The CDR3 is CASSLAPRTSPGELFF. The DNA for the CDR3 is TGTGCCAGCAGTTTAGCGCCCCGGACTAGTCCCGGGGAGCTGTTTTTT.

Note on this clonotype: One junction end does not reproduce the germline sequence, and a read error may be involved. CDR3 protein: CASSPYRRSAVTEAFF. The DNA for the CDR3 is TGTGCCAGCAGCCCGTACAGGCGGTCGGCTGTCACTGAAGCTTTCTTT. The rearrangement uses TRBV5-1 and TRBJ1-1; a possible D gene is TRBD1 (5 bases). CDR3 size: 16 residues. Germline assignment: CDR1 SGHRS and CDR2 YFSETQ.

A remark on this clonotype: Compared with germline, one end of the junction differs, possibly owing to a read error. The rearrangement joins TRBV19 to TRBJ2-2; the D is unclear. The CDR3 loop spans 12 amino acids. Germline lookup yields CDR1 LNHDA and CDR2 SQIVND (reference sequence). The CDR3 DNA reads as TGTGCCAGTAGCACTACGACCGGAGAGCCCTTGTTC. It specifies CASSTTTGEPLF.

This clonotype was found once. This chain links TRBV5-1 with TRBJ1-1, with D possibly being TRBD1 (6 bases). CDR1 SGHRS and CDR2 YFSETQ come from the germline V gene. Trimming cost V 0 bases and J 4 bases, with 16 bases left between them. This CDR3 contains 16 residues. The CDR3 sequence is CASSLGGRGKATEAFF. The CDR3 DNA follows: TGCGCCAGCAGCTTGGGGGGCAGGGGCAAGGCCACTGAAGCTTTCTTT.

A remark on this clonotype: Relative to the germline gene, one junction end is altered; a read error may explain this. The chain has TRBV5-1 and TRBJ2-5, with a possible D match to TRBD2 (5 bases). The CDR3 contains 12 residues. CDR1 and CDR2 from the germline V gene are SGHRS and YFSETQ. This CDR3 is CASSLRLEAQYF. In nucleotides, the CDR3 is TGTGCCAGCAGCCTCAGGTTGGAGGCTCAGTACTTC.

CDR3 in amino acids: CSAKGQGRGMNTEAFF. The CDR3 DNA sequence: TGCAGCGCAAAGGGACAGGGAAGGGGCATGAACACTGAAGCTTTCTTT. The chain uses TRBV29-1 and TRBJ1-1; 9 bases map to TRBD1. CDR1 is SQVTM, CDR2 ANQGSEA, per germline. The CDR3 is made up of 16 amino acids. The V gene end was trimmed by 7 bases and the J gene end by 0 bases; junction bases not matched to a gene: 12.

The rearrangement links TRBV7-2 to TRBJ1-1; 8 nucleotides agree with TRBD1. V gave up 5 bases and J gave up 3 bases; unmatched junction bases: 5. The CDR3 covers 14 residues. The germline gives CDR1 SGHTA, CDR2 FQGNSA. CDR3 coding DNA: TGTGCCAGCAGCCCAGGGGGCTTAGACACTGAAGCTTTCTTT. Its protein is CASSPGGLDTEAFF.

V gene TRBV5-6 combines with J gene TRBJ2-5; perhaps TRBD2 as D (5 bases). The V end was cut by 4 bases, the J end by 5 bases, with 12 bases between. The CDR3 has 13 amino acids. Per the germline V gene, CDR1 is SGHDT and CDR2 is YYEEEE. CDR3 in DNA: TGTGCCAGCAGCCTCTCCCGGAGGGAGACCCAGTACTTC. Protein sequence: CASSLSRRETQYF.

V and J are TRBV7-9 and TRBJ1-2; the match to TRBD1 covers 8 bases. V dropped 5 bases and J dropped 9; count of bases not matched to a gene: 17. The CDR3 loop spans 16 amino acids. Germline-derived CDR1 and CDR2 are SEHNR and FQNEAQ (reference sequence). Here the CDR3 reads CASSGLPGQANASYTF. CDR3 sequence (DNA): TGTGCCAGCAGCGGTCTACCGGGACAGGCGAATGCGAGCTACACCTTC.

This chain uses TRBV20-1 with TRBJ2-5; 7 bases align to TRBD2. The trim removed 3 bases at V and 5 bases at J, leaving 6 bases unmatched. The CDR3 is 13 amino acids. Germline CDR1 and CDR2: DFQATT and SNEGSKA (reference sequence). CDR3: CSARASGLETQYF. CDR3 sequence (DNA): TGCAGTGCTAGGGCTAGCGGTTTGGAGACCCAGTACTTC.

The chain carries TRBV5-1 and TRBJ2-7; possibly TRBD1 or TRBD2 for D (5 bases each). With 4 bases removed from V and 4 bases from J, the gap between germline ends came to 15 bases. The CDR3 covers 14 residues. CDR1 and CDR2 from the germline V gene are SGHRS and YFSETQ. In nucleotides, the CDR3 is TGCGCCAGCAGCCGCACCCGAGGGGTTTACGAGCAGTACTTC. Translation: CASSRTRGVYEQYF.

Of note for this clonotype: One junction end does not reproduce the germline sequence, and a read error may be involved. V usage is TRBV7-2 and J usage is TRBJ2-1; 7 nucleotides match TRBD1. Looked up from germline, CDR1 is SGHTA and CDR2 is FQGNSA. This CDR3 region has 14 residues. CDR3 sequence (DNA): TGTGCCAGCAGCCCGGGACAGACCCAGTGCTTCGAGCCATTC. Translating it yields CASSPGQTQCFEPF.

A remark on this clonotype: The final CDR3 position lacks the conserved phenylalanine or tryptophan, pointing to a likely read error. The chain recombines TRBV2 with TRBJ2-7; D gene unclear. This CDR3 is 14 amino acids long. Germline values: CDR1 SNHLY, CDR2 FYNNEI. The CDR3 reads CASRLVGPRYVQYL. The CDR3 DNA is TGTGCCAGCAGATTAGTAGGGCCGAGGTACGTGCAGTACTTA.

The genes are TRBV7-3 and TRBJ1-5; D is unresolved. The CDR3 length is 14 residues. V was pared by 6 bases and J by 7 bases, with 16 bases between. Germline lookup yields CDR1 SGHTA and CDR2 FQGTGA. The CDR3 spells CASSPRPLTQPQHF. The CDR3 DNA reads TGTGCCAGCAGTCCTCGGCCCCTCACACAGCCCCAGCATTTT.